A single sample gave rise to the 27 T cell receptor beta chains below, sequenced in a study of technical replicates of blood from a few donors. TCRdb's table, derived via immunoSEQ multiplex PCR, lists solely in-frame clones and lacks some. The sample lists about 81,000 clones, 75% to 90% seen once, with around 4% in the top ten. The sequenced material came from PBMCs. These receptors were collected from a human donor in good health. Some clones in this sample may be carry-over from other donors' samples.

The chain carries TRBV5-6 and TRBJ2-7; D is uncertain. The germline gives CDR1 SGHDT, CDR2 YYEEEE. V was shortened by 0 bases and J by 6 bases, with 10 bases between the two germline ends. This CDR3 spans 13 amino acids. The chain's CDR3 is CASSLDALGEQYF. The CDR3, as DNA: TGTGCCAGCAGCTTGGATGCCCTCGGCGAGCAGTACTTC.

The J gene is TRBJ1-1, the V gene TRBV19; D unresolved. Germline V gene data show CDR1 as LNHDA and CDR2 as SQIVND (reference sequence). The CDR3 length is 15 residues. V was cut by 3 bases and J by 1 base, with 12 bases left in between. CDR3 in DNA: TGTGCCAGTAGTATTTTCGGAGAATGGAACACTGAAGCTTTCTTT. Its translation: CASSIFGEWNTEAFF.

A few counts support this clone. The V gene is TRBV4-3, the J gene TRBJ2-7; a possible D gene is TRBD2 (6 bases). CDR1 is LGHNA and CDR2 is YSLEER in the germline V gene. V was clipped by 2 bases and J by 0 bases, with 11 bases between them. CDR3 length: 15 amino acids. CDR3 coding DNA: TGCGCCAGCAGCCAAATGCCGGGAGACTCCTACGAGCAGTACTTC. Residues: CASSQMPGDSYEQYF.

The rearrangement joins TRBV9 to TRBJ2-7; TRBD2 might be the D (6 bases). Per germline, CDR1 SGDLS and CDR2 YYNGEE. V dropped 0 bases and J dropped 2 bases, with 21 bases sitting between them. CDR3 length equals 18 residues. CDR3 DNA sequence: TGTGCCAGCAGCGTAGAGCCTTCCGGTAGCGGACAAACCTACGAGCAGTACTTC. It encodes CASSVEPSGSGQTYEQYF.

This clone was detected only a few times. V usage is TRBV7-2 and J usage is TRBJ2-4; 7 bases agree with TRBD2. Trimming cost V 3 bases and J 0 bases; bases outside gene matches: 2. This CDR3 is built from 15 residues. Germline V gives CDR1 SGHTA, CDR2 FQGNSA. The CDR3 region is CASSFGGRAKNIQYF. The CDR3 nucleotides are TGTGCCAGCAGCTTCGGCGGGAGAGCCAAAAACATTCAGTACTTC.

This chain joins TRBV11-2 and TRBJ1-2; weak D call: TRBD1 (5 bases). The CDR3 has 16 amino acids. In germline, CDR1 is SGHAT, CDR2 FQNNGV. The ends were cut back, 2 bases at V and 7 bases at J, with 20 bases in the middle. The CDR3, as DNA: TGTGCCAGCAGCTTAAATGCGGGGCAGGGTGAATCTGGCTACACCTTC. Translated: CASSLNAGQGESGYTF.

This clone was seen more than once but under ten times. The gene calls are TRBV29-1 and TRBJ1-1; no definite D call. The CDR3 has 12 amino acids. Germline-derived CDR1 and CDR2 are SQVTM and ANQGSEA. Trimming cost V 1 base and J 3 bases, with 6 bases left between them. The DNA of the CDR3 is TGCAGCGTTGAAGTGAGTGACACTGAAGCTTTCTTT. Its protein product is CSVEVSDTEAFF.

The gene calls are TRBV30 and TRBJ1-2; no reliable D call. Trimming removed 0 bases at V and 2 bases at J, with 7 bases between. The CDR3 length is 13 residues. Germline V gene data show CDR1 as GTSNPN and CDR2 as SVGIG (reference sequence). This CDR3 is CAWSVNRNYGYTF. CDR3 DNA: TGTGCCTGGAGTGTGAACAGAAACTATGGCTACACCTTC.

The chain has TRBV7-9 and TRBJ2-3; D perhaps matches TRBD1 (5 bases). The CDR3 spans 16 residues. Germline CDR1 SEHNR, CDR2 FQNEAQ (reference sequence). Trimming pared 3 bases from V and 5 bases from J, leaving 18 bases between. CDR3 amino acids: CASSFSEQVFQDTQYF. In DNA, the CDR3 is TGTGCCAGCAGCTTTTCGGAACAGGTTTTTCAAGATACGCAGTATTTT.

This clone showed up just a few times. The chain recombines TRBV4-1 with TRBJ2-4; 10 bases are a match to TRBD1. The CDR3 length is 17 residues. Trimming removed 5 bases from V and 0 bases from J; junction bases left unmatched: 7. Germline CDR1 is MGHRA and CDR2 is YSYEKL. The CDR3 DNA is TGCGCCAGCAGCTTCGGACAGGGGGACTTAGCCAAAAACATTCAGTACTTC. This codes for CASSFGQGDLAKNIQYF.

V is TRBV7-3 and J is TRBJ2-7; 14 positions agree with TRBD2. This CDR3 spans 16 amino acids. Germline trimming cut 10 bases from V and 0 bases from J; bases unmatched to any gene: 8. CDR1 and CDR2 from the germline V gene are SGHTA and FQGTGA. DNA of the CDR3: TGTGCCACAGGGGGACTAGCGGGGGAGATCTCCTACGAGCAGTACTTC. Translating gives CATGGLAGEISYEQYF.

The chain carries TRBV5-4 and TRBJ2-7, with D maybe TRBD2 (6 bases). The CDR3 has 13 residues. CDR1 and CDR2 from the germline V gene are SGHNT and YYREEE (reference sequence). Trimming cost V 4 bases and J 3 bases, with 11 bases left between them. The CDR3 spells CASSVGTYYEQYF. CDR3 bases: TGTGCCAGCAGCGTCGGGACTTACTACGAGCAGTACTTC.

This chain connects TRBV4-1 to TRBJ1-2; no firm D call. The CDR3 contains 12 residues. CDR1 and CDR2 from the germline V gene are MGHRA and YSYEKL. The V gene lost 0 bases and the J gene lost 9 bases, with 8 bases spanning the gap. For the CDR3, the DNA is TGCGCCAGCAGCCAAGATGGGAGGAGCTACACCTTC. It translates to CASSQDGRSYTF.

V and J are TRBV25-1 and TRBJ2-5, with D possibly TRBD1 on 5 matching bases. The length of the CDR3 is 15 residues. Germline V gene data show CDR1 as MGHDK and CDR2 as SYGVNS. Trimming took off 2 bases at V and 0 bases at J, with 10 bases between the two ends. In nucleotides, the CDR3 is TGTGCCAGCAGTGAAAGGACACCGTACCAAGAGACCCAGTACTTC. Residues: CASSERTPYQETQYF.

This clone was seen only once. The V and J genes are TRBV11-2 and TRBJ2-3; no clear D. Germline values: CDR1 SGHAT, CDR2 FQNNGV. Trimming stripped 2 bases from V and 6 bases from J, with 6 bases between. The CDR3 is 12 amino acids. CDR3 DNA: TGTGCCAGCAGCTTATTATTCGATACGCAGTATTTT. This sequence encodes CASSLLFDTQYF.

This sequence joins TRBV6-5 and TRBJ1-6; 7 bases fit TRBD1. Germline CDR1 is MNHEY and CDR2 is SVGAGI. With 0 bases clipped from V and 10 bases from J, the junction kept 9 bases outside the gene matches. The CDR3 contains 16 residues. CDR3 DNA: TGTGCCAGCAGTTACTCAAAGGACAGGTTAAAATCACCCCTCCACTTT. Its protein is CASSYSKDRLKSPLHF.

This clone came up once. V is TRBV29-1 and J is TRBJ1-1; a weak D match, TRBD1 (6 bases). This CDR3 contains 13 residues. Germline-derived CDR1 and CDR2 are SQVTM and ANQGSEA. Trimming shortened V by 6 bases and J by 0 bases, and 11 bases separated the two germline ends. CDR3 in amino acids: CSVTGYMNTEAFF. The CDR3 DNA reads TGCAGCGTAACAGGGTACATGAACACTGAAGCTTTCTTT.

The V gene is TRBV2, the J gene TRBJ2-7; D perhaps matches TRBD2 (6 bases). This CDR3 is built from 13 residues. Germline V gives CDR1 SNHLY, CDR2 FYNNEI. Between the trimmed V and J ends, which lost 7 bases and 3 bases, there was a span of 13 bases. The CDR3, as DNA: TGTGCCAGCAATGGGGCGGGGAACTACGAGCAGTACTTC. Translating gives CASNGAGNYEQYF.

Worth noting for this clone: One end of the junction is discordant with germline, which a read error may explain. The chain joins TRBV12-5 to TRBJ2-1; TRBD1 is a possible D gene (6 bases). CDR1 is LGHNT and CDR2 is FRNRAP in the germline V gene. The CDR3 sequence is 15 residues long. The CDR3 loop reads CASGLVQGTYNEQFF. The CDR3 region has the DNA TGTGCTAGCGGTTTGGTACAGGGAACCTACAATGAGCAGTTCTTC.

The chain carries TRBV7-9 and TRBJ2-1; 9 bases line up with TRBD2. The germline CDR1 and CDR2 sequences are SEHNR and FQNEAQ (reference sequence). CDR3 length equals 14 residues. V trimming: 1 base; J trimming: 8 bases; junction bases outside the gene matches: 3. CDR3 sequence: CASSLVASGDEQFF. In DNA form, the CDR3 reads TGTGCCAGCAGCTTAGTTGCTAGCGGGGATGAGCAGTTCTTC.

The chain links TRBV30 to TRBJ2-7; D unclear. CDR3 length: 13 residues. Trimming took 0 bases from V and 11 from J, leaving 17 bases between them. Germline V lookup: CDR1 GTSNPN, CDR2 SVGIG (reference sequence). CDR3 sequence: CAWSVRHPGFKYF. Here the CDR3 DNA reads TGTGCCTGGAGTGTACGGCACCCGGGTTTTAAGTACTTC.

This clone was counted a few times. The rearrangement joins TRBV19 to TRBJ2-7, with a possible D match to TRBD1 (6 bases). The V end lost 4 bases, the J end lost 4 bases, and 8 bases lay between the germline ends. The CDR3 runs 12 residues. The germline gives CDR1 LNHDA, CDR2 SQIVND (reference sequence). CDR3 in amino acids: CASSTQGYEQYF. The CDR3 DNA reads TGTGCCAGTAGTACACAGGGATACGAGCAGTACTTC.

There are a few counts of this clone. The CDR3 DNA sequence: TGTGCCAGCAGTAACAGGGTCAATGAGCAGTTCTTC. This encodes CASSNRVNEQFF. The chain joins TRBV6-6 to TRBJ2-1; D may be TRBD1 (6 bases). V was pared by 5 bases and J by 6 bases, with 8 bases between. Looked up from germline, CDR1 is MNHNY and CDR2 is SVGAGI (reference sequence). The CDR3 consists of 12 residues.

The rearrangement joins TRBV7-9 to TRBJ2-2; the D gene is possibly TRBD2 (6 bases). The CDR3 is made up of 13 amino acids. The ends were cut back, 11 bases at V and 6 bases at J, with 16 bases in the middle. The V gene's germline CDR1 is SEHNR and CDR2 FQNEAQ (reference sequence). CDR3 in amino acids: CAGGDSTPGELFF. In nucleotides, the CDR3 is TGTGCCGGCGGGGATTCGACCCCCGGGGAGCTGTTTTTT.

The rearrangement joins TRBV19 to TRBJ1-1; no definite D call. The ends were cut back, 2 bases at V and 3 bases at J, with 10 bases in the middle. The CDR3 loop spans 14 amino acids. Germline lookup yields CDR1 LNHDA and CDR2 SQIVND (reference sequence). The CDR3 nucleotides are TGTGCCAGTAGTATAAACCCGGTAGACACTGAAGCTTTCTTT. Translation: CASSINPVDTEAFF.

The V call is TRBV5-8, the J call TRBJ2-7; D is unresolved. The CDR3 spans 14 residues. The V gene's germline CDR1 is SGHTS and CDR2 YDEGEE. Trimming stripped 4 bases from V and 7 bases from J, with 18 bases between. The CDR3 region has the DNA TGTGCCAGCAGCCGGCCGACTGGCCCCTGGGAGCAGTACTTC. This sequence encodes CASSRPTGPWEQYF.

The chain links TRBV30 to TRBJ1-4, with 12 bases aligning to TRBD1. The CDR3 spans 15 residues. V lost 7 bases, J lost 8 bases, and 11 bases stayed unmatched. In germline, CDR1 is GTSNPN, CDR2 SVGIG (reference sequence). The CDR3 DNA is TGTGCCTCAACTGGGGGACAGGGGGCGAGGGAAAAACTGTTTTTT. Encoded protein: CASTGGQGAREKLFF.